The 2 T cell receptor beta chains below all came from one sample that was sequenced in a study of cytomegalovirus exposure and HLA in healthy donors. Assay: immunoSEQ multiplex PCR; the TCRdb copy retains only in-frame clones and omits some. The sample contains more than 90,000 clones, about 85% of which appear only once. Sequencing was performed on PBMCs. Source of these receptors: a man in his late teens or twenties in good health and CMV-seropositive.

The rearrangement joins TRBV29-1 to TRBJ2-1; the D gene is possibly TRBD2 (6 bases). Looked up from germline, CDR1 is SQVTM and CDR2 is ANQGSEA. Between the trimmed V and J ends, which lost 4 bases and 8 bases, there was a span of 18 bases. The CDR3 is made up of 14 amino acids. For the CDR3, the DNA is TGCAGCGTTGTCGGTCCCGGGGGTGGGGATGAGCAGTTCTTC. Amino acid sequence: CSVVGPGGGDEQFF.

This clone occurred once. The V call is TRBV5-6, the J call TRBJ2-3; TRBD2 matches at 9 bases. This CDR3 has 16 residues. Trimming cost V 0 bases and J 3 bases; bases outside gene matches: 5. The V gene's germline CDR1 is SGHDT and CDR2 YYEEEE. Here the CDR3 DNA reads TGTGCCAGCAGCTTGGTAGCGGGGGCTTGGACAGATACGCAGTATTTT. Its protein product is CASSLVAGAWTDTQYF.